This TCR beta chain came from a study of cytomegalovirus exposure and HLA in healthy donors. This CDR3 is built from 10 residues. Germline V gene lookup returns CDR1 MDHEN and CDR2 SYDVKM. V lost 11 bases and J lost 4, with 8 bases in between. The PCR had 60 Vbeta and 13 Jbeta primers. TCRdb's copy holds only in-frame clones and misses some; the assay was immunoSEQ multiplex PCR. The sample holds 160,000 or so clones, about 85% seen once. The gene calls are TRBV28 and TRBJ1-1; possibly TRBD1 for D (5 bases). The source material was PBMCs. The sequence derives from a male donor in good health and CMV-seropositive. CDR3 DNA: TGTGCCGCGGGGGGCACTGAAGCTTTCTTT. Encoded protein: CAAGGTEAFF.